These T cell receptor beta chains were read from a single sample in a study of cytomegalovirus exposure and HLA in healthy donors. The data were produced by immunoSEQ multiplex PCR, yet TCRdb's version contains in-frame clones alone and is incomplete. The sample includes 170,000 or so clones, just under 85% of them seen just once. The sample comprised PBMCs. Receptors originate from a girl aged 10-17 years in good health and CMV-seropositive. Both conserved end residues are part of each CDR3. D genes are given only for firm matches. Where a row states a size, it is once, few, many or the class of an expanded clone; other rows omit it.

TRBV11-3,TRBJ1-2,once,NA,CASSLVLVGTRYGYTF,TGTGCCAGCAGCTTAGTACTGGTTGGGACAAGATATGGCTACACCTTC
TRBV30,TRBJ2-7,NA,NA,CAWSQGQDEQYF,TGTGCCTGGAGTCAGGGGCAGGACGAGCAGTACTTC
TRBV6-5,TRBJ1-4,NA,NA,CASSYRTVTNEKLFF,TGTGCCAGCAGTTACCGGACAGTAACTAATGAAAAACTGTTTTTT
TRBV7-2,TRBJ1-5,NA,TRBD1,CASSADSGGSQPQHF,TGTGCCAGCAGCGCCGACTCAGGGGGCTCTCAGCCCCAGCATTTT
TRBV29-1,TRBJ1-1,NA,NA,CSVEDRNGRDTEAFF,TGCAGCGTTGAAGATCGTAACGGGAGGGACACTGAAGCTTTCTTT
TRBV6-5,TRBJ1-1,NA,NA,CASSLGGANTEAFF,TGTGCCAGCAGCCTAGGTGGGGCAAACACTGAAGCTTTCTTT
TRBV18,TRBJ1-4,NA,TRBD1,CASSKTGGGNEKLFF,TGTGCCAGCTCAAAAACAGGGGGCGGTAATGAAAAACTGTTTTTT
TRBV7-9,TRBJ1-4,NA,NA,CSSGQREEKLFF,TGTTCCAGCGGACAGCGAGAGGAAAAACTGTTTTTT
TRBV19,TRBJ2-2,NA,NA,CASNPGTNTGELFF,TGTGCCAGTAATCCAGGGACGAACACCGGGGAGCTGTTTTTT
TRBV6-6,TRBJ2-7,NA,NA,CASRHTGGGYEQYF,TGTGCCAGCAGGCACACAGGGGGGGGCTACGAGCAGTACTTC
TRBV6-5,TRBJ2-7,NA,NA,CASSRAGDEQYF,TGTGCCAGCAGTAGGGCAGGGGACGAGCAGTACTTC
TRBV21-1,TRBJ2-1,NA,NA,CASPPRGSSYNEQFF,TGTGCCAGCCCCCCTCGGGGGAGCTCCTACAATGAGCAGTTCTTC
TRBV7-6,TRBJ2-7,NA,NA,CASSLRDTYEQYF,TGTGCCAGCAGCTTACGGGACACCTACGAGCAGTACTTC
TRBV5-1,TRBJ2-2,NA,NA,CASTMNTGELFF,TGCGCCAGCACAATGAACACCGGGGAGCTGTTTTTT
TRBV10-3,TRBJ1-5,NA,NA,CAISESRRSRQPQHF,TGTGCCATCAGTGAGTCGCGCAGGTCAAGACAGCCCCAGCATTTT
TRBV5-1,TRBJ2-7,NA,TRBD1,CASSITGGGSYEQYF,TGCGCCAGCAGCATAACAGGGGGCGGCTCCTACGAGCAGTACTTC
TRBV4-1,TRBJ1-5,NA,NA,CASSQGGLSDQPQHF,TGCGCCAGCAGCCAGGGGGGTCTCTCAGATCAGCCCCAGCATTTT
TRBV2,TRBJ1-5,NA,NA,CATTVGPGKGAQPQHF,TGTGCCACCACAGTAGGACCCGGAAAGGGAGCCCAGCCCCAGCATTTT
TRBV6-4,TRBJ2-3,NA,TRBD2,CASSELAGTDTQYF,TGTGCCAGCAGTGAACTAGCGGGCACAGATACGCAGTATTTT
TRBV23-1,TRBJ2-2,few,TRBD1,CASSHRDRVVTGELFF,TGCGCCAGCAGTCATAGGGACAGGGTGGTGACCGGGGAGCTGTTTTTT
TRBV4-1,TRBJ2-1,few,NA,CASSRDTNYNEQFF,TGCGCCAGCAGCCGTGACACCAACTACAATGAGCAGTTCTTC
TRBV9,TRBJ2-4,NA,NA,CASTDGRAKNIQYF,TGTGCCAGCACCGACGGCAGGGCCAAAAACATTCAGTACTTC
TRBV9,TRBJ1-1,NA,NA,CASSEGQSLNTEAFF,TGTGCCAGCAGCGAAGGACAGAGCCTGAACACTGAAGCTTTCTTT
TRBV7-9,TRBJ2-3,few,NA,CASSPREVVLDTQYF,TGTGCCAGCAGCCCCCGGGAAGTGGTCTTAGATACGCAGTATTTT
TRBV6-6,TRBJ2-7,NA,TRBD1,CASSPRDRGSHEQYF,TGTGCCAGCAGTCCCCGGGACAGGGGGTCCCACGAGCAGTACTTC
TRBV27,TRBJ1-1,few,TRBD1,CASSQDRVNTEAFF,TGTGCCAGCAGCCAGGACAGGGTGAACACTGAAGCTTTCTTT
TRBV2,TRBJ1-5,NA,NA,CASSAGQLNQPQHF,TGTGCCAGCAGTGCAGGACAGCTAAATCAGCCCCAGCATTTT
TRBV5-8,TRBJ2-7,NA,TRBD1,CASSHDRGKSSYEQYF,TGTGCCAGCAGCCATGACAGGGGAAAGAGCTCCTACGAGCAGTACTTC
TRBV14,TRBJ1-4,NA,NA,CASSQAFPTNEKLFF,TGTGCCAGCAGCCAAGCATTCCCAACTAATGAAAAACTGTTTTTT